Included here is one TCR beta chain sequence, with context. Its antigen is undetermined. Each replicate PCR on the sorted subsets used approximately 200 ng DNA (roughly 30,000 T cell genomes). Per the authors' pipeline: Junction-only sequences produced by ImmunoSEQ had no quality scores, so filtering differed. TCRdb's table, derived via immunoSEQ multiplex PCR, lists solely in-frame clones and lacks some. The V and J calls and clone size were taken over from that table, and D and trimming were inferred from the DNA. In the table there are 2 million to 2.5 million clones, more than 90% of which are singletons. The data belong to a study of shared clonotypes between healthy human individuals. Study outcomes and limitations: Clonotypes shared by all four donors outscored non-shared clonotypes in generation probability. It was only blood that was sampled, and tissue repertoires likely differ.

Between the trimmed V and J ends, which lost 4 bases and 1 base, there was a span of 10 bases. CDR3 length: 14 residues. CDR1 and CDR2 from the germline V gene are MNHEY and SMNVEV (reference sequence). Input material: naive CD4+ T cells sorted from blood. Subset described: CD45RA+ positively selected. The clonotype originates from a man between 18 and 29 years old in good health. V usage is TRBV27 and J usage is TRBJ1-2; D gene unclear. The CDR3 protein is CASSSREFNYGYTF. DNA of the CDR3: TGTGCCAGCAGTTCCCGGGAGTTTAACTATGGCTACACCTTC.